The 11 T cell receptor beta chains below were found in one sample sequenced in a study of cytomegalovirus exposure and HLA in healthy donors. Both 60 Vbeta primers and 13 Jbeta primers went into the PCR. Here immunoSEQ multiplex PCR was the method, and the copy in TCRdb shows in-frame clones only, minus some. The sample has approximately 93,000 clones; 75% to 80% are singletons. Input material: PBMCs. All receptors derive from a woman in her thirties or forties in good health and CMV-seronegative.

This clone is a singleton in its sample. The sample has other DNA sequences that encode this CDR3 too. The chain has TRBV4-3 and TRBJ1-5; TRBD1 agrees at 8 bases. The length of the CDR3 is 15 residues. V lost 1 base and J lost 5; bases outside the gene matches: 4. From germline, CDR1 is LGHNA and CDR2 YSLEER. CDR3 DNA: TGCGCCAGCAGCCAAGGGGGACAGGATCATCAGCCCCAGCATTTT. Encoded protein: CASSQGGQDHQPQHF.

This clone has a single count. The gene calls are TRBV28 and TRBJ2-5; TRBD1 agrees at 8 bases. There are 14 residues in the CDR3. J lost 2 bases, V lost 6 bases, and 5 bases had no gene match. Germline loops: CDR1 MDHEN, CDR2 SYDVKM. CDR3 protein: CASSRDRRQETQYF. The CDR3 DNA is TGTGCCAGCAGCCGGGACAGGCGACAAGAGACCCAGTACTTC.

The gene calls are TRBV9 and TRBJ2-5; 9 nucleotides align to TRBD2. Germline trimming cut 0 bases from V and 4 bases from J; bases unmatched to any gene: 4. This CDR3 has 15 amino acids. Per the germline V gene, CDR1 is SGDLS and CDR2 is YYNGEE. CDR3 protein: CASSVGALAGETQYF. The CDR3 nucleotides are TGTGCCAGCAGCGTAGGAGCACTAGCGGGAGAGACCCAGTACTTC.

The rearrangement uses TRBV5-5 and TRBJ1-1, with 12 bases matching TRBD1. The CDR3 contains 15 residues. V lost 3 bases and J lost 7; bases outside the gene matches: 7. CDR1 is SGHKS, CDR2 YYEKEE, per germline (reference sequence). DNA for the CDR3: TGTGCCAGCAGCTGGCCGGGACAGGGGGCGAATGAAGCTTTCTTT. It codes for CASSWPGQGANEAFF.

The genes are TRBV28 and TRBJ1-2; 9 bases align to TRBD1. Germline lookup yields CDR1 MDHEN and CDR2 SYDVKM. V shed 5 bases and J 3 bases; nucleotides not matched to a gene: 7. This CDR3 region has 15 residues. The CDR3 region is CASSPRDRAYYGYTF. CDR3 nucleotides: TGTGCCAGCAGTCCCCGGGACAGGGCTTACTATGGCTACACCTTC.

The chain employs TRBV30 and TRBJ1-6, with 11 positions matching TRBD1. This CDR3 is 19 amino acids long. Germline-derived CDR1 and CDR2 are GTSNPN and SVGIG (reference sequence). The trim removed 0 bases at V and 0 bases at J, leaving 7 bases unmatched. The CDR3 nucleotides are TGTGCCTGGAGTGTAAAGGGACAGGGGGTCAGCTCCTATAATTCACCCCTCCACTTT. Translation: CAWSVKGQGVSSYNSPLHF.

The sample holds a few counts of this clone. The chain carries TRBV2 and TRBJ1-1; D gene uncertain. The ends were cut back, 5 bases at V and 0 bases at J, with 13 bases in the middle. This CDR3 is built from 15 residues. From germline, CDR1 is SNHLY and CDR2 FYNNEI. The CDR3 region has the DNA TGTGCCAGCAGTAAACTAGCCCACATGAACACTGAAGCTTTCTTT. Amino acid sequence: CASSKLAHMNTEAFF.

The genes are TRBV30 and TRBJ2-5, with TRBD2 identical over 8 bases. V shed 4 bases and J 0 bases; nucleotides not matched to a gene: 7. In germline, CDR1 is GTSNPN, CDR2 SVGIG (reference sequence). The CDR3 runs 15 residues. The CDR3 sequence: CAWTRVAGNQETQYF. CDR3 nucleotide sequence: TGTGCCTGGACTAGGGTAGCGGGGAACCAAGAGACCCAGTACTTC.

This chain joins TRBV5-1 and TRBJ1-1, with TRBD1 matching over 10 bases. Germline assignment: CDR1 SGHRS and CDR2 YFSETQ. V lost 0 bases, J lost 4 bases, and 9 bases stayed unmatched. The CDR3 runs 17 residues. The DNA for the CDR3 is TGCGCCAGCAGCTTGGCCCGGGGACAGGGGATAACCACTGAAGCTTTCTTT. Protein product: CASSLARGQGITTEAFF.

This sequence joins TRBV5-1 and TRBJ1-2; D gene uncertain. The CDR3 runs to 15 residues. V was shortened by 6 bases and J by 0 bases, with 15 bases between the two germline ends. Germline V lookup: CDR1 SGHRS, CDR2 YFSETQ. CDR3 DNA: TGCGCCAGCAAAACCGGTGAACCGACTAACTATGGCTACACCTTC. Its translation: CASKTGEPTNYGYTF.

J is TRBJ2-2 and V is TRBV2; D is unclear. The germline gives CDR1 SNHLY, CDR2 FYNNEI. The V and J ends lost 4 bases and 1 base respectively, with 13 bases between them. The CDR3 sequence is 16 residues long. The CDR3 sequence is CASSGETPQNTGELFF. The CDR3 nucleotides read TGTGCCAGCAGTGGTGAGACACCCCAGAACACCGGGGAGCTGTTTTTT.